This T cell receptor beta chain is from a study of blood T cell repertoires in COVID-19 (TCRdb year 2020). Regarding the complete study: Collaborator samples came from the United States, Italy and Spain and covered acute and convalescent phases of COVID-19. The samples were drawn from the first 160 participants of the ongoing ImmuneRACE study and from over a thousand subjects provided by 6 global collaborators. The prospective study material was composed of cDNA or gDNA derived from T cells, B-cell-depleted T cells, or PBMCs. Nearly every sample came with metadata listing a de-identified subject ID, COVID-19 status, age in years and sex. Where available, HLA class I and class II types were taken from metadata supplied by the sample provider and were not determined by assay-based typing. The repertoires were released in a freely available public database intended as a resource for research on the immune response to SARS-CoV-2. Subjects who had been exposed to COVID-19, were actively infected with it, or had recovered from it provided the deeply sampled blood TCRbeta repertoires that made up the dataset.

Each collaborating institution followed its own protocols to collect whole blood in K2EDTA tubes. For TCRbeta analysis, collaborator samples were shipped as frozen whole blood, as isolated PBMCs, or as DNA extracted from either sample type. TCRbeta CDR3 regions were amplified from genomic DNA using the immunoSEQ Assay, a bias-controlled multiplex PCR. Per the original workflow: The number of nucleated cells in each sample was estimated by amplification of reference gene primers within the assay. To quantify the absolute abundance of each unique TCRbeta CDR3 rearrangement, sequence reads were collapsed and filtered. For each sample, productive Simpson clonality was calculated as the square root of Simpson's diversity index across productive rearrangements. The table was pulled from immuneACCESS by TCRdb, which kept in-frame rearrangements only. Such tables lose some clones; where checked, under half of the loss comes from unresolved V genes, and the rest has no known cause. That table is the source of V, J and clone size, and D and trimming were worked out from the DNA. For this sample the table gives more than 100,000 clones, of which over 70% were detected only once. The ten top clones hold 2.3% of the sample.

Trimming removed 4 bases from V and 6 bases from J; the gene matches leave 6 bases unexplained. CDR1 SGHRS and CDR2 YFSETQ are derived from the germline V gene. The CDR3 contains 14 residues, cysteine and phenylalanine counted. Only the CDR3 part of the read is kept: 42 bases, read in frame from the first base. General findings and caveats noted by the study authors: Clinical and demographic metadata were provided uncurated, with the amount varying by source and participant.

A note on this clone: There is no known antigen for this receptor. Base qualities are not at hand, and no much larger clone is one base apart.

The chain uses TRBV5-1 and TRBJ2-7, with 11 middle bases fitting TRBD1. This clonotype was sampled from a man aged 65-85 years with acute or convalescent COVID-19. Specimen: peripheral blood. The nucleotide sequence is given as TGCGCCAGCAGCACCGGGACAGGGGGTGGCGAGCAGTACTTC. This encodes CASSTGTGGGEQYF. Here the CDR3 is joined to the reference TRBV5-1 and TRBJ2-7 genes, and the full variable domain is: KAGVTQTPRYLIKTRGQQVTLSCSPISGHRSVSWYQQTPGQGLQFLFEYFSETQRNKGNFPGRFSGRQFSNSRSEMNVSTLELGDSALYLCASSTGTGGGEQYFGPGTRLTVT.